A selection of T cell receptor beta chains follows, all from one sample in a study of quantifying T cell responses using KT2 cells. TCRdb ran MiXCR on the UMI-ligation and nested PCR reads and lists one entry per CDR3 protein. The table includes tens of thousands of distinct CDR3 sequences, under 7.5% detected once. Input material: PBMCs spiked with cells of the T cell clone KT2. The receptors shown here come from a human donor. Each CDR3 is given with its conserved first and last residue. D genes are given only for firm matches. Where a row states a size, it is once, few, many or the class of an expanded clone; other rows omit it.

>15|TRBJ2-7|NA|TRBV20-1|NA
TGCAGTGCAAATCCGGCCGAGCAGAGCTCCTACGAGCAGTACTTC
CSANPAEQSSYEQYF
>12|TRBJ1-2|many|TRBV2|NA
TGTGCCAGCAGTGAGGGGACGCCCGGCTACACCTTC
CASSEGTPGYTF
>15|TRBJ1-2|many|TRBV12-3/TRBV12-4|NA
TGTGCCAGCAGCGTTACAAGGGCAGGTGTAGGCGGCTACACCTTC
CASSVTRAGVGGYTF
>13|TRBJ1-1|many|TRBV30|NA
TGTGCCTGGAGTGTAAGTGACAGGCGCGATTTTTTCTTT
CAWSVSDRRDFFF
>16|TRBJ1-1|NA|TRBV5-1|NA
TGCGCCAGCAGCAACCGGGACAAGTCCATGAACACTGAAGCTTTCTTT
CASSNRDKSMNTEAFF
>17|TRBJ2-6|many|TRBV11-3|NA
TGTGCCAGCAGCCTCAGCGCCTTGAGCTCTGGGGCCAACGTCCTGACTTTC
CASSLSALSSGANVLTF
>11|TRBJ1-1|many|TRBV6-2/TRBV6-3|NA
TGTGCCAGCAGTCTCGACAGGGAAGCTTTCTTT
CASSLDREAFF
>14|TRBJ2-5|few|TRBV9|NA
TGTGCCAGCAGCGTAGTGGGGGCCCGGGAGACCCAGTACTTC
CASSVVGARETQYF
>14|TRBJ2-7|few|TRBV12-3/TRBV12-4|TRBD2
TGTGCCAGCAGCTCTAGCGGGATTGGGTACGAGCAGTACTTC
CASSSSGIGYEQYF
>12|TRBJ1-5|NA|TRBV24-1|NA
TGTGCCACCAGTGGACCGAATCAGCCCCAGCATTTT
CATSGPNQPQHF
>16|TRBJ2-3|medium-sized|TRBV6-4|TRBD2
TGTGCCAGCAGTGAGTCGGCTAGCGGGGGCCCAGATACGCAGTATTTT
CASSESASGGPDTQYF
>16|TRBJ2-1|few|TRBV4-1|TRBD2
TGCGCCAGCAGCCTCCTTCGACTAGCGGGGCACAATGAGCAGTTCTTC
CASSLLRLAGHNEQFF
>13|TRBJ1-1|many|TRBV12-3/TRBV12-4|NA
TGTGCCAGCAGTACGCGGAGGGGAGCTGAAGCTTTCTTT
CASSTRRGAEAFF
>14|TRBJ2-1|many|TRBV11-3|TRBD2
TGTGCCAGCAGCTCGGGACTAGCGGGGAATGAGCAGTTCTTC
CASSSGLAGNEQFF
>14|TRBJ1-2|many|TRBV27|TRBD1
TGTGCCAGCAGTAGACAGGGGGATACCTATGGCTACACCTTC
CASSRQGDTYGYTF
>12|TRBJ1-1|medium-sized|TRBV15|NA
TGTGCCACCTCTCGGGGGTACACTGAAGCTTTCTTT
CATSRGYTEAFF
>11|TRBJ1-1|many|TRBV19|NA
TGTGCCAGCAGGAAGAGAGGTGAAGCTTTCTTT
CASRKRGEAFF
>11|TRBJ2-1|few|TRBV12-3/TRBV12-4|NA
TGTGCCAGCAGTAATCCCGACGAGCAGTTCTTC
CASSNPDEQFF
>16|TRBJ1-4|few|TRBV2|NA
TGTGCCAGCAGTGAAGTAGCCGGGAAGACTAATGAAAAACTGTTTTTT
CASSEVAGKTNEKLFF
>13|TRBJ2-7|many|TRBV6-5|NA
TGTGCCAGCAGTCTGGGAGGAACCTACGAGCAGTACTTC
CASSLGGTYEQYF
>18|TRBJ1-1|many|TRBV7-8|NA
TGTGCCAGCAGCCGAGACCGACAGCGCCCCAACTTGAACACTGAAGCTTTCTTT
CASSRDRQRPNLNTEAFF
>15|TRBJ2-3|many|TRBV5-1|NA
TGCGCCAGCAGCTTGGGAAGGGTCAGCACAGATACGCAGTATTTT
CASSLGRVSTDTQYF
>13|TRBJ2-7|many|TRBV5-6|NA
TGTGCCAGCAGCTTTGGCGTAAACTACGAGCAGTACTTC
CASSFGVNYEQYF
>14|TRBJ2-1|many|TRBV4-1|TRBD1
TGCGCCAGCAGCCTTCGACAGGGGATACGGGAGCAGTTCTTC
CASSLRQGIREQFF
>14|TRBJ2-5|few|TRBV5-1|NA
TGCGCCAGCAGCTTGGCAAAGTTCCAAGAGACCCAGTACTTC
CASSLAKFQETQYF
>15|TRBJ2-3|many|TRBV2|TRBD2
TGTGCCAGCAGCAAACTAGCGTCGGGCACAGATACGCAGTATTTT
CASSKLASGTDTQYF
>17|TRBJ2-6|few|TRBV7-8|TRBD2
TGTGCCAGCAGCCACTCGCGGGGGGGCCTTGGGGCCAACGTCCTGACTTTC
CASSHSRGGLGANVLTF
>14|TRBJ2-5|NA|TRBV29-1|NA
TGCAGCGTTGAAGATATCGGGGACCTAGAGACCCAGTACTTC
CSVEDIGDLETQYF
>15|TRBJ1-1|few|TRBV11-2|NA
TGTGCCAGCACCTTAACCAGGGCTCGGAACACTGAAGCTTTCTTT
CASTLTRARNTEAFF
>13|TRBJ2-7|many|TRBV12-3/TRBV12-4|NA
TGTGCCAGCAGTTCAGCAGAGACCTACGAGCAGTACTTC
CASSSAETYEQYF
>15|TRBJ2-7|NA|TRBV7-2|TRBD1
TGTGCCAGCAGGATTTCAGGGGGCAGCTCCTACGAGCAGTACTTC
CASRISGGSSYEQYF
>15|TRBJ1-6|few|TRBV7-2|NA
TGTGCCAGCACCCCGTCCCGGGGGAGCAATTCACCCCTCCACTTT
CASTPSRGSNSPLHF
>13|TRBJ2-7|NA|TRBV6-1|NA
TGTGCCAGCAGCAGCATGACCTCCTACGAGCAGTACTTC
CASSSMTSYEQYF
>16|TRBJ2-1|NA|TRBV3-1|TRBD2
TGTGCCAGCAGCCAAGGAGGGCTAGCGGGAGTCAATGAGCAGTTCTTC
CASSQGGLAGVNEQFF
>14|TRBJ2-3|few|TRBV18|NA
TGTGCCAGCTCACCAGGGAGGTCCACAGATACGCAGTATTTT
CASSPGRSTDTQYF
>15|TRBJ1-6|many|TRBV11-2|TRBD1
TGTGCCAGCAGGCGGCCGGGACAGGGCTATTCACCCCTCCACTTT
CASRRPGQGYSPLHF
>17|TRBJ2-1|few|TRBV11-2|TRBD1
TGTGCCAGCAGCTCCCCCCTCGGACAGGCCTCCTACAATGAGCAGTTCTTC
CASSSPLGQASYNEQFF
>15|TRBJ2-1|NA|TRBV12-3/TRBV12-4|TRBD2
TGTGCCAGCAGCAGAGTAGCGGGTCCCTACAATGAGCAGTTCTTC
CASSRVAGPYNEQFF
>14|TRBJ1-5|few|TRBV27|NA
TGTGCCAGCAGTTTGACCCATAACAATCAGCCCCAGCATTTT
CASSLTHNNQPQHF
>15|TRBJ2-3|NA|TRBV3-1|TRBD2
TGTGCCAGCAGCCAAGTAGCGGGGGGTGCAGATACGCAGTATTTT
CASSQVAGGADTQYF
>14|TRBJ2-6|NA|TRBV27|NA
TGTGCCAGCAGTCTAGCAGCTGGGGCCAACGTCCTGACTTTC
CASSLAAGANVLTF
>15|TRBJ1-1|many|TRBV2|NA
TGTGCCAGCAGTGCGCTGGGAAGGGGGTACACTGAAGCTTTCTTT
CASSALGRGYTEAFF
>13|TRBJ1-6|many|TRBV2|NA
TGTGCCAGCAAGGGTCGATATAATTCACCCCTCCACTTT
CASKGRYNSPLHF
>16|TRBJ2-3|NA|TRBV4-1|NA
TGCGCCAGCAGCCAACAGGTCTCCACGTTTAGAGATACGCAGTATTTT
CASSQQVSTFRDTQYF
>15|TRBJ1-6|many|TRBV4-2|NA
TGTGCCAGCAAACCCACGGGGCAGGGTAATTCACCCCTCCACTTT
CASKPTGQGNSPLHF
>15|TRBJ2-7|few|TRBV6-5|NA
TGTGCCAGCAGTAAGGGACGGAGGGGGACCTACGAGCAGTACTTC
CASSKGRRGTYEQYF
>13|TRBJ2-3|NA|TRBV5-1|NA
TGCGCCAGCAGCCAGGAGCAGGGAAATACGCAGTATTTT
CASSQEQGNTQYF
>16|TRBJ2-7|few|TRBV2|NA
TGTGCCAGCCGCCACTATCCCGCGGCACCTGGCTACGAGCAGTACTTC
CASRHYPAAPGYEQYF
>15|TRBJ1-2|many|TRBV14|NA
TGTGCCAGCAGGGTGGGGACGCCGGCTAACTATGGCTACACCTTC
CASRVGTPANYGYTF
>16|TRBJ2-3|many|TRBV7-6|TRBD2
TGTGCCAGCAGCTTAAACCCGGCGGGGGTCGGAGATACGCAGTATTTT
CASSLNPAGVGDTQYF